The present TCR beta chain was sequenced within a study of blood T cell repertoires in COVID-19. As for the study in general: PBMCs, B-cell-depleted T cells, or T cells were the source of the cDNA or gDNA that made up the material.

In Seattle, patients joined the study during active infection and were tracked longitudinally. Original processing methods: Scientists estimated how many nucleated cells there were by amplifying reference gene primers. TCRdb's copy holds only in-frame clones and misses some; the assay was immunoSEQ multiplex PCR. V, J and clone size reflect that table, while D and trimming were determined from the DNA. Of 150,000 or so clones in the sample, about 90% are singletons; the top ten hold approximately 4.8%. The CDR3 length is 19 residues. Germline CDR1 and CDR2: SGHVS and FQNEAQ. Deletions cut 4 bases from V and 4 bases from J, with 29 bases between.

The sample comprised peripheral blood. The TCR was taken from a man younger than 40 with COVID-19, enrolled during active disease. The rearrangement links TRBV7-8 to TRBJ2-7; TRBD2 might be the D (5 bases). The CDR3 region is CASSSPRVRVASLRYEQYF. CDR3 coding DNA: TGTGCCAGCAGCTCTCCTAGGGTGAGGGTGGCTAGTCTCCGGTACGAGCAGTACTTC.